The 18 T cell receptor beta chains reported below all come from one sample, sequenced in a study of T-cell reconstitution after alpha-beta-depleted transplantation in children. Unique molecular identifiers were built into the TCRbeta library. TCRdb used MiXCR to reprocess the PCR reads, holding one entry per CDR3 protein. Counted here are 100,000 to 120,000 distinct CDR3 sequences, around a tenth occurring once; the ten biggest clones make up about 8.8%. Sequences were derived from PBMCs from the stem cell graft donor, sampled from the stem cell graft. These receptors were collected from a human donor who donated a stem cell graft to a child with acute lymphoblastic leukemia.

This clonotype was picked up many times. The chain's CDR3 is CASEDPNTEAFF. The CDR3, as DNA: TGTGCCAGCGAGGATCCCAACACTGAAGCTTTCTTT. The chain employs TRBV6-2 or TRBV6-3 and TRBJ1-1; D remains ambiguous. CDR3 length: 12 residues. V gave up 8 bases and J gave up 2 bases, with 9 bases separating them. Germline V gives CDR1 MNHEY, CDR2 SVGEGT.

This clonotype was observed many times. The chain joins TRBV5-1 to TRBJ2-7; TRBD2 matches 10 bases. With V trimmed by 4 bases and J by 2 bases, 6 bases remained unmatched. Germline CDR1 SGHRS, CDR2 YFSETQ. This CDR3 is 15 amino acids long. The CDR3 here is CASSPAGGRAYEQYF. In DNA, the CDR3 is TGCGCCAGCAGCCCAGCGGGAGGGCGCGCCTACGAGCAGTACTTC.

This clonotype was picked up many times. The chain combines TRBV7-2 with TRBJ1-1, with 7 bases aligning to TRBD1. The CDR3 extends over 14 amino acids. CDR1 SGHTA and CDR2 FQGNSA come from the germline V gene. The V and J ends lost 5 bases and 3 bases, in that order; junction bases with no gene match: 6. For the CDR3, the DNA is TGTGCCAGCAGCAAGTGGACAGGAGACACTGAAGCTTTCTTT. Its translation is CASSKWTGDTEAFF.

The table lists this clonotype with many counts. The chain joins TRBV19 to TRBJ2-7, with TRBD2 as a possible D gene (6 bases). The germline V and J ends were trimmed by 5 bases and 2 bases, with 19 bases remaining between them. There are 16 residues in the CDR3. Germline CDR1 is LNHDA and CDR2 is SQIVND (reference sequence). The CDR3 spells CASSGTVGGGTYEQYF. The CDR3 DNA sequence: TGTGCCAGTAGTGGGACCGTCGGGGGAGGCACCTACGAGCAGTACTTC.

This clonotype was seen a few times. The V and J genes are TRBV3-1 and TRBJ2-4; TRBD2 matches at 9 bases. Trimming cost V 2 bases and J 10 bases; bases outside gene matches: 15. The germline V gene encodes CDR1 LGHDT and CDR2 YNNKEL (reference sequence). The CDR3 loop spans 17 amino acids. For the CDR3, the DNA is TGTGCCAGCAGCCAACCTCCTAGCGGGATGAGCCCGGGGATTCAGTACTTC. It yields the protein CASSQPPSGMSPGIQYF.

This clonotype has a count of ten or more. The CDR3 nucleotides are TGTGCCAGCAGTCCCCAGGACGGAAGCTCCTACAATGAGCAGTTCTTC. Translated: CASSPQDGSSYNEQFF. The chain links TRBV12-3 or TRBV12-4 to TRBJ2-1; no reliable D call. The CDR3 length is 16 residues. Trimming shortened V by 5 bases and J by 0 bases, and 14 bases separated the two germline ends.

This clonotype was observed a few times. A much larger clone is a single base away; this may be a read error. The chain joins TRBV29-1 to TRBJ2-4, with D perhaps matching TRBD1 (5 bases). The CDR3 extends over 13 amino acids. CDR1 and CDR2 from the germline V gene are SQVTM and ANQGSEA. The CDR3 nucleotides read TGCAGCCTCCTCGACAGAGCCAAAAACAGTCAGTACTTC. Protein product: CSLLDRAKNSQYF.

This clonotype was seen a few times. This rearrangement joins TRBV10-3 to TRBJ2-3; D gene uncertain. CDR1 is ENHRY, CDR2 SYGVKD, per germline. The CDR3 totals 15 residues. Trimming removed 2 bases from V and 0 bases from J, with 9 bases in between. DNA of the CDR3: TGTGCCATCAGTGAGCCCAACCCTAGCACAGATACGCAGTATTTT. Translated: CAISEPNPSTDTQYF.

This clonotype was seen many times. The chain couples TRBV4-3 to TRBJ2-2, with TRBD2 identical over 12 bases. The CDR3 runs 16 residues. J gave up 7 bases and V 8 bases, and 11 bases lay outside the gene matches. CDR1 and CDR2 (germline): LGHNA, YSLEER. CDR3 in amino acids: CASSRTSGAVNGELFF. The CDR3 nucleotides read TGCGCCAGCTCCCGGACTAGCGGGGCCGTAAACGGGGAGCTGTTTTTT.

This clonotype was observed many times. The chain carries TRBV12-3 or TRBV12-4 and TRBJ2-1, with D perhaps TRBD1 (6 bases). The germline V and J ends were trimmed by 4 bases and 9 bases, with 13 bases remaining between them. This CDR3 region has 13 residues. The CDR3 bases are TGTGCCAGCAGTTCGGACAGTTCGGGTGAGCAGTTCTTC. Amino acids: CASSSDSSGEQFF.

For this clonotype: Being one base from a much bigger clone, this may be a read error. This rearrangement joins TRBV29-1 to TRBJ2-1; TRBD1 matches 7 bases. This CDR3 has 13 amino acids. Per the germline V gene, CDR1 is SQVTM and CDR2 is ANQGSEA. Written as DNA, the CDR3 is TGCAGCGTTTCACAGGGGTCCTACAATGCGCAGTTCTTC. Residues: CSVSQGSYNAQFF.

The rearrangement uses TRBV6-1 and TRBJ2-7; D is uncertain. The CDR3 runs to 14 residues. Trimming took 5 bases from V and 0 from J, leaving 11 bases between them. Germline-derived CDR1 and CDR2 are MNHNS and SASEGT. CDR3 amino acids: CASSRAGDSYEQYF. CDR3 nucleotides: TGTGCCAGCAGTCGGGCAGGAGACTCCTACGAGCAGTACTTC.

This clonotype was seen many times. The chain uses TRBV7-9 and TRBJ1-6, with D possibly being TRBD1 (6 bases). CDR1 SEHNR and CDR2 FQNEAQ come from the germline V gene (reference sequence). The CDR3 loop spans 14 amino acids. Trimming pared 6 bases from V and 6 bases from J, leaving 12 bases between. In DNA, the CDR3 is TGTGCCAGCAGTCGTCAGGGGAGTAATTCACCCCTCCACTTT. This sequence encodes CASSRQGSNSPLHF.

This clonotype was counted ten times or more. The chain has TRBV29-1 and TRBJ2-5; no firm D call. The V end lost 7 bases, the J end lost 7 bases, and 16 bases lay between the germline ends. The CDR3 is 12 amino acids. Per the germline V gene, CDR1 is SQVTM and CDR2 is ANQGSEA. The CDR3 region has the DNA TGCAGCGCCGTCCGGGCCCCAGGGACCCAGTACTTC. It is translated as CSAVRAPGTQYF.

This clonotype was seen at least ten times. The genes are TRBV9 and TRBJ1-6; maybe TRBD1 (5 bases). Germline values: CDR1 SGDLS, CDR2 YYNGEE. The V and J ends lost 0 bases and 7 bases respectively, with 8 bases between them. The CDR3 has 14 residues. This chain's CDR3 is CASSVGWGNSPLHF. In nucleotides, the CDR3 is TGTGCCAGCAGCGTAGGATGGGGGAATTCACCCCTCCACTTT.

In the case of this clonotype: This may come from a read error, since a much larger clone is one base off. The V and J genes are TRBV19 and TRBJ2-1; 7 nucleotides align to TRBD2. The ends lost 8 bases at V and 8 bases at J; junction bases unmatched: 15. This CDR3 has 15 residues. The V gene's germline CDR1 is LNHDA and CDR2 SQIVND (reference sequence). DNA of the CDR3: TGTGCCAGTTCTCAGACTAGCTGGAGGGTCGATGAGCAGTTCTTC. It specifies CASSQTSWRVDEQFF.

This clonotype was seen ten or more times. This chain connects TRBV12-3 or TRBV12-4 to TRBJ2-1; D might be TRBD2 (7 bases). The CDR3 contains 15 residues. Trimming shortened V by 3 bases and J by 7 bases, and 16 bases separated the two germline ends. CDR3 residues: CASSLLLGGGNEQFF. CDR3 bases: TGTGCCAGCAGTTTGTTACTAGGGGGGGGAAATGAGCAGTTCTTC.

This sequence joins TRBV10-3 and TRBJ2-1; 7 positions match TRBD1. CDR1 and CDR2 from the germline V gene are ENHRY and SYGVKD. The CDR3 has 14 amino acids. Germline trimming cut 6 bases from V and 1 base from J; bases unmatched to any gene: 3. The CDR3 is CAIRDRASYNEQFF. The CDR3 DNA sequence: TGTGCCATCAGAGACAGGGCGTCCTACAATGAGCAGTTCTTC.